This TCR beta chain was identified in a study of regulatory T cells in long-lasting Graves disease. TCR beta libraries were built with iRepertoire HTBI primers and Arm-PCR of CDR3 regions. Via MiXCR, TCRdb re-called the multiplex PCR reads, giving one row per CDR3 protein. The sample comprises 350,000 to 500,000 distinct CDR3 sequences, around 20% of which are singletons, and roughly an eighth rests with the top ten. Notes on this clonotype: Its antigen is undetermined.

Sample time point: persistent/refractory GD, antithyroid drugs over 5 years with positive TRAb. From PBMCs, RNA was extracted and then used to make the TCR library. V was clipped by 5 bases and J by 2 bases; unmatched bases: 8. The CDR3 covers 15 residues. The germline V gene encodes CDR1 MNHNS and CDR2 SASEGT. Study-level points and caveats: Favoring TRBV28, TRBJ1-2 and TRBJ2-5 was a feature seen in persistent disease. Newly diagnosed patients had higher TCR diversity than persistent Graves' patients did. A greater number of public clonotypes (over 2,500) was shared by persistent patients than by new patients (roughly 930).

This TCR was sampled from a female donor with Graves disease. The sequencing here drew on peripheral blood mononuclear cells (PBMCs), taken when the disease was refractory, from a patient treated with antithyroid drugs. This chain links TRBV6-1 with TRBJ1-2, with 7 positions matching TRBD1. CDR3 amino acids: CASSRSGTENYGYTF. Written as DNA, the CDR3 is TGTGCCAGCAGTCGGTCCGGGACAGAGAACTATGGCTACACCTTC.